This entry lists 22 T cell receptor beta chains sequenced from one sample in a study of T cell changes during pregnancy in multiple sclerosis. Sequenced by immunoSEQ multiplex PCR; TCRdb stores in-frame clones only, minus some. The sample gives 48,000 or so clones, around 92% of which show up once; approximately 0.91% is in the top ten. The specimen was CD4+ T cells from peripheral blood mononuclear cells, collected in the second trimester of pregnancy. These receptors all stem from a female donor in good health, enrolled as a control in a pregnancy study.

This clone was observed a few times. The chain recombines TRBV2 with TRBJ1-1; TRBD1 matches 8 bases. The length of the CDR3 is 13 residues. Germline CDR1 and CDR2: SNHLY and FYNNEI. With V trimmed by 8 bases and J by 1 base, 3 bases remained unmatched. CDR3 nucleotides: TGTGCCAGCTCCGACAGGGGGAACACTGAAGCTTTCTTT. As protein: CASSDRGNTEAFF. Combining the CDR3 with reference TRBV2 and TRBJ1-1 gives the whole variable domain EPEVTQTPSHQVTQMGQEVILRCVPISNHLYFYWYRQILGQKVEFLVSFYNNEISEKSEIFDDQFSVERPDGSNFTLKIRSTKLEDSAMYFCASSDRGNTEAFFGQGTRLTVV.

V and J are TRBV19 and TRBJ2-7; D gene unclear. The V gene's germline CDR1 is LNHDA and CDR2 SQIVND (reference sequence). V lost 1 base and J lost 2, with 6 bases in between. This CDR3 has 13 amino acids. The CDR3 here is CASSIGGAYEQYF. The CDR3 DNA reads TGTGCCAGTAGTATAGGTGGAGCCTACGAGCAGTACTTC.

This clone came up once. J is TRBJ2-6 and V is TRBV4-1; 7 nucleotides match TRBD1. There are 19 residues in the CDR3. The J segment lost 0 bases and the V segment lost 0 bases, leaving 8 bases of the junction unmatched. Per the germline V gene, CDR1 is MGHRA and CDR2 is YSYEKL. The CDR3 DNA is TGCGCCAGCAGCCAAGATTCGAAGGGGGCAAGCTCTGGGGCCAACGTCCTGACTTTC. The encoded protein is CASSQDSKGASSGANVLTF.

The chain couples TRBV28 to TRBJ2-2; TRBD2 matches 8 bases. The CDR3 spans 17 residues. The germline CDR1 and CDR2 sequences are MDHEN and SYDVKM. V lost 5 bases to trimming and J lost 7 bases; unmatched junction nucleotides: 15. The CDR3 nucleotides read TGTGCCAGCAGTCCCCGACTAGCGCTCTTGTTGGGCGGGGAGCTGTTTTTT. Translating gives CASSPRLALLLGGELFF.

This clone turned up a few times. The genes are TRBV18 and TRBJ1-3, with TRBD1 matching over 7 bases. Germline lookup yields CDR1 KGHSH and CDR2 LQKENI. With 3 bases clipped from V and 0 bases from J, the junction kept 5 bases outside the gene matches. There are 16 residues in the CDR3. The CDR3 sequence: CASSPTTGHSGNTIYF. CDR3 sequence (DNA): TGTGCCAGCTCACCTACGACAGGGCACTCTGGAAACACCATATATTTT.

This chain connects TRBV19 to TRBJ1-1; 8 bases agree with TRBD1. The germline gives CDR1 LNHDA, CDR2 SQIVND (reference sequence). The ends lost 3 bases at V and 0 bases at J; junction bases unmatched: 6. The CDR3 has 16 amino acids. This chain's CDR3 is CASSMPGGGMNTEAFF. The CDR3 coding sequence is TGTGCCAGTAGTATGCCAGGGGGCGGCATGAACACTGAAGCTTTCTTT.

The CDR3 sequence is CASSLPSGGYNEQFF. The CDR3 coding sequence is TGTGCCAGCAGTTTACCTAGCGGGGGCTACAATGAGCAGTTCTTC. The chain has TRBV28 and TRBJ2-1, with TRBD2 identical over 10 bases. The trim removed 2 bases at V and 3 bases at J, leaving 1 base unmatched. In germline, CDR1 is MDHEN, CDR2 SYDVKM. This CDR3 is 15 amino acids long.

The chain combines TRBV4-2 with TRBJ1-4, with 9 bases matching TRBD1. CDR1 is LGHNA and CDR2 is YNFKEQ in the germline V gene. Germline trimming cut 2 bases from V and 7 bases from J; bases unmatched to any gene: 5. This CDR3 region has 15 residues. CDR3: CASSQWTGVSEKLFF. Here the CDR3 DNA reads TGTGCCAGCAGCCAATGGACAGGGGTATCTGAAAAACTGTTTTTT.

This sequence joins TRBV14 and TRBJ2-5, with 7 bases that match TRBD1. CDR1 is SGHDN and CDR2 is FVKESK in the germline V gene. CDR3 size: 15 residues. J gave up 7 bases and V 0 bases, and 8 bases lay outside the gene matches. CDR3 DNA: TGTGCCAGCAGCCAAGATAAAGGGGGCCACCTGACCCAGTACTTC. The encoded protein is CASSQDKGGHLTQYF.

DNA for the CDR3: TGTGCCAGCAGATACCCGGGACTGCAGAACACTGAAGCTTTCTTT. It encodes CASRYPGLQNTEAFF. The V call is TRBV28, the J call TRBJ1-1, with a tentative D call TRBD1 (5 bases). Germline lookup yields CDR1 MDHEN and CDR2 SYDVKM. The CDR3 totals 15 residues. Trimming took off 6 bases at V and 1 base at J, with 15 bases between the two ends.

The chain carries TRBV11-2 and TRBJ2-7; a possible D gene is TRBD1 (6 bases). V was trimmed by 4 bases and J by 3 bases, leaving 16 bases between them. There are 15 residues in the CDR3. The germline CDR1 and CDR2 sequences are SGHAT and FQNNGV. Written as DNA, the CDR3 is TGTGCCAGCAGCTGGGGACAAACTCTTGACTACGAGCAGTACTTC. Encoded protein: CASSWGQTLDYEQYF.

The chain links TRBV28 to TRBJ2-1; perhaps TRBD2 as D (6 bases). V was shortened by 6 bases and J by 0 bases, with 12 bases between the two germline ends. The CDR3 has 15 amino acids. CDR1 and CDR2 (germline): MDHEN, SYDVKM. CDR3 loop: CASRVTSLSYNEQFF. For the CDR3, the DNA is TGTGCCAGCAGGGTTACTAGCCTCTCCTACAATGAGCAGTTCTTC. Full variable domain (remainder filled in from reference TRBV28 and TRBJ2-1): DVKVTQSSRYLVKRTGEKVFLECVQDMDHENMFWYRQDPGLGLRLIYFSYDVKMKEKGDIPEGYSVSREKKERFSLILESASTNQTSMYLCASRVTSLSYNEQFFGPGTRLTVL.

The V gene is TRBV6-1, the J gene TRBJ2-3; 7 nucleotides align to TRBD2. Trimming at V came to 3 bases and at J to 6 bases, leaving 3 bases not matched to a gene. The germline gives CDR1 MNHNS, CDR2 SASEGT. The CDR3 has 13 residues. The CDR3 DNA reads TGTGCCAGCAGTGAGGCGGGAGATGATACGCAGTATTTT. Its protein product is CASSEAGDDTQYF.

The chain recombines TRBV28 with TRBJ1-5; D is perhaps TRBD1 (6 bases). Trimming removed 4 bases at V and 6 bases at J, with 16 bases between. The CDR3 is 15 amino acids. Germline V CDR1 and CDR2: MDHEN, SYDVKM. The CDR3 sequence is CASSSFRGESQPQHF. The CDR3 nucleotides read TGTGCCAGCAGTTCCTTCAGGGGAGAAAGTCAGCCCCAGCATTTT. Variable domain in full (rest from reference TRBV28 and TRBJ1-5): DVKVTQSSRYLVKRTGEKVFLECVQDMDHENMFWYRQDPGLGLRLIYFSYDVKMKEKGDIPEGYSVSREKKERFSLILESASTNQTSMYLCASSSFRGESQPQHFGDGTRLSIL.

The chain links TRBV6-1 to TRBJ2-7; 7 bases agree with TRBD1. V shed 6 bases, J shed 2 bases, and the junction held 4 bases outside the gene matches. The CDR3 consists of 13 residues. From germline, CDR1 is MNHNS and CDR2 SASEGT. This CDR3 reads CASSAQGAYEQYF. The DNA for the CDR3 is TGTGCCAGCAGCGCCCAGGGGGCCTACGAGCAGTACTTC.

The rearrangement uses TRBV6-6 and TRBJ1-5, with a weak D call TRBD1 (6 bases). Trimming left V 5 bases short and J 4 bases short, with 12 bases between. The CDR3 loop spans 14 amino acids. CDR1 is MNHNY and CDR2 is SVGAGI in the germline V gene (reference sequence). The CDR3 nucleotides are TGTGCCAGCAGTCCAGGACAGAGTAATCAGCCCCAGCATTTT. Translating gives CASSPGQSNQPQHF.

The rearrangement joins TRBV5-6 to TRBJ1-2; D is possibly TRBD1 (6 bases). Germline V CDR1 and CDR2: SGHDT, YYEEEE. CDR3 length equals 13 residues. Trimming cost V 4 bases and J 8 bases, with 15 bases left between them. The CDR3 DNA reads as TGTGCCAGCAGCCCCCGAGGGGGGGTCGGCTACACCTTC. As protein: CASSPRGGVGYTF.

The CDR3, as DNA: TGTGCCAGCAGCCCCGGGACTAGCGAAAACTACGAGCAGTACTTC. As protein: CASSPGTSENYEQYF. The chain joins TRBV4-2 to TRBJ2-7, with 10 bases matching TRBD2. Germline values: CDR1 LGHNA, CDR2 YNFKEQ. CDR3 length: 15 amino acids. V gave up 4 bases and J gave up 3 bases; unmatched junction bases: 6.

The gene calls are TRBV5-1 and TRBJ2-7; 7 bases agree with TRBD1. V was clipped by 0 bases and J by 3 bases; unmatched bases: 3. In germline, CDR1 is SGHRS, CDR2 YFSETQ. The CDR3 runs to 14 residues. Here the CDR3 reads CASSLEGGHYEQYF. The DNA of the CDR3 is TGCGCCAGCAGCTTGGAAGGGGGCCACTACGAGCAGTACTTC.

V and J are TRBV10-3 and TRBJ2-1, with 9 positions matching TRBD2. The CDR3 sequence is 16 residues long. The ends lost 10 bases at V and 7 bases at J; junction bases unmatched: 17. Germline CDR1 is ENHRY and CDR2 is SYGVKD. The CDR3 is CATSLYGGGAQNEQFF. As DNA, the CDR3 is TGTGCCACCTCGTTATATGGCGGGGGGGCCCAGAATGAGCAGTTCTTC.

Here the CDR3 DNA reads TGTGCCAGCAGTTTTAACAGGGGGCATAATGAAAAACTGTTTTTT. Protein: CASSFNRGHNEKLFF. This chain links TRBV28 with TRBJ1-4, with 9 bases matching TRBD1. CDR1 is MDHEN, CDR2 SYDVKM, per germline. Germline trimming cut 3 bases from V and 4 bases from J; bases unmatched to any gene: 3. The CDR3 extends over 15 amino acids. Based on the CDR3 plus reference TRBV28 and TRBJ1-4, the full variable domain is DVKVTQSSRYLVKRTGEKVFLECVQDMDHENMFWYRQDPGLGLRLIYFSYDVKMKEKGDIPEGYSVSREKKERFSLILESASTNQTSMYLCASSFNRGHNEKLFFGSGTQLSVL.

This sequence joins TRBV29-1 and TRBJ2-1; 9 bases match TRBD2. This CDR3 has 13 amino acids. The V gene end was trimmed by 6 bases and the J gene end by 7 bases; junction bases not matched to a gene: 7. Germline loops: CDR1 SQVTM, CDR2 ANQGSEA. The CDR3 coding sequence is TGCAGCGTGGGAGCGGGAGGTTGGAATGAGCAGTTCTTC. It translates to CSVGAGGWNEQFF.